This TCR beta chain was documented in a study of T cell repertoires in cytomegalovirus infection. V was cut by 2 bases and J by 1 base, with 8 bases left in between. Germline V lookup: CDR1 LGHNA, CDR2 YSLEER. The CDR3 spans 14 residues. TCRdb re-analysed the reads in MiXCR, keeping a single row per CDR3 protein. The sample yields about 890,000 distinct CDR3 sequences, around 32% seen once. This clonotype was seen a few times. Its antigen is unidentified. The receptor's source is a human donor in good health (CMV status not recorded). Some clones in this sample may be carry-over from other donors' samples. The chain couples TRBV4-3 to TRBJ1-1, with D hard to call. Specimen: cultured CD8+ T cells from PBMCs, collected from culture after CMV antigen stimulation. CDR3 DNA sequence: TGCGCCAGCAGCCAATCGGAGGGGAACACTGAAGCTTTCTTT. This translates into CASSQSEGNTEAFF.